The entry that follows covers one T cell receptor (beta chain) sequence. Its antigen remains unidentified. No much larger clone is present one base from it, and per-base qualities are unavailable. These data belong to a study of blood T cell repertoires in COVID-19 (dated by TCRdb to the early 2020s). In terms of the full investigation: Samples covering the acute and convalescent phases of COVID-19 were provided by collaborators in the United States, Italy and Spain. The material from the prospective study consisted of cDNA or gDNA derived from T cells, B-cell-depleted T cells, or PBMCs. Sample metadata almost always included a de-identified subject ID, COVID-19 status, age in years and sex. Where HLA class I and class II types were available, the types were taken from metadata supplied by the sample provider, not from assay-based typing. Deeply sampled blood TCRbeta repertoires from subjects exposed to, actively infected with, or recovered from COVID-19 were included in the dataset. A freely available public database, intended as a resource for researchers studying the immune response to SARS-CoV-2, is where the repertoires were released. Samples came from the ongoing ImmuneRACE study (first 160 participants) plus 1,254 subjects from 6 global collaborators. What the study reported, not specific to this receptor: The quantity of clinical and demographic metadata differed by source and by participant and was supplied without curation.

At one collaborating source in Seattle, patients were enrolled during active infection and were followed longitudinally through the course of disease. Whole blood was collected in K2EDTA tubes by collaborating institutions according to the institutions' own protocols. For TCRbeta analysis, collaborators shipped samples in one of three forms: frozen whole blood, isolated PBMCs, or DNA extracted from either of those sample types. For this chain, trimming is 0 bases at the V end and 2 bases at the J end, and the number of junction bases without a gene match is 3. The CDR3 runs 15 residues from the cysteine to the phenylalanine. This entry keeps only the CDR3 DNA: 45 bases, framed from base 1. The germline V gene (reference sequence) supplies CDR1 SEHNR and CDR2 FQNEAQ. The immunoSEQ Assay, a bias-controlled multiplex PCR, was used to amplify TCRbeta CDR3 regions from genomic DNA. The paper's processing steps were these. Within the assay, amplification of reference gene primers was used to estimate how many nucleated cells each sample contained. Sequence reads were collapsed and filtered to measure the absolute abundance of every unique TCRbeta CDR3 rearrangement. For each sample, productive Simpson clonality was calculated by taking the square root of Simpson's diversity index across productive rearrangements. The source is immuneACCESS, and TCRdb retained only in-frame sequences with V and J called. Part of the clones is not carried over; for the studies checked, unresolved V genes explain less than half of this, and the remainder is unexplained. D and trimming were read from the DNA, whereas the V and J calls and clone size are those reported in that table. The sample table records about 95,000 clones; roughly 79% of these occur just once. Around 5.2% of the sample belongs to the ten largest clones.

The specimen sequenced was peripheral blood. The V and J segments used are TRBV7-9 and TRBJ2-7; the central 8 bases match TRBD2. The source is a man older than 75 with COVID-19, enrolled during active disease. The bases read TGTGCCAGCAGCTTAGCGACGGGAGGGACCTACGAGCAGTACTTC. Protein translation: CASSLATGGTYEQYF.